This T cell receptor beta chain was obtained from a study of CD8 T cells in Susac syndrome. Study-wide points: The study admitted that it had a relatively small number of individuals in its TCR sequencing and HLA analysis.

V was cut by 6 bases and J by 5 bases, with 17 bases left in between. CDR1 is DFQATT, CDR2 SNEGSKA, per germline (reference sequence). The CDR3 is 13 residues long. High-throughput TCR beta sequencing covered peripheral CD8+ and CD4+ T cells. Healthy donors, matched for age and sex, constituted the control group. cDNA came from about 0.51 to 1 ug RNA primed by random hexamers. The TCR beta CDR3 was amplified by immunoSEQ multiplex PCR across 54 Vbeta, 13 Jbeta. TCRdb re-called the immunoSEQ multiplex PCR reads with MiXCR, one entry per CDR3 protein. Counted here are 150,000 to 200,000 distinct CDR3 sequences, 93% occurring once; the ten biggest clones make up more than 0.11%. Regarding this clonotype: Antigen: not known.

The rearrangement uses TRBV20-1 and TRBJ2-7; the D gene is possibly TRBD1 (6 bases). The sequence came from a human donor in good health. The sequencing input was CD4+ T cells from PBMCs. DNA for the CDR3: TGCAGTGCCCTTGGGGGCAGGGTCAACGAGCAGTACTTC. This translates into CSALGGRVNEQYF.